This TCR beta chain was retrieved from a study of PD-1 blockade in classical Hodgkin lymphoma. Study-level points and caveats: Whatever underlies the repertoire differences (possibly disease activity or prior therapy) remains undefined. Reported baseline diversity: healthy donors highest, relapsed/refractory patients lowest. Baseline diversity resembling that of newly diagnosed patients was seen in complete responders.

With respect to this clone: Its antigen is undetermined.

Every patient experienced relapse after autologous stem cell transplantation, and brentuximab vedotin exposure varied. Isolation of CD8+ T cells from thawed PBMCs used magnetic negative selection. The method was immunoSEQ multiplex PCR; TCRdb's version includes in-frame clones alone and lacks a portion of them. The sample includes about 2,700 clones, about 72% of them seen just once. The TCR was taken from a human donor with classical Hodgkin lymphoma. The sample in question was CD8+ T cells from blood, obtained at baseline.

CDR3 protein: CASSERDRRGEQYF. CDR3 sequence (DNA): TGTGCCAGCAGTGAACGGGACAGGAGAGGCGAGCAGTACTTC. The genes are TRBV25-1 and TRBJ2-7, with 8 positions matching TRBD1. Per the germline V gene, CDR1 is MGHDK and CDR2 is SYGVNS. J gave up 6 bases and V 2 bases, and 6 bases lay outside the gene matches. CDR3 size: 14 residues.